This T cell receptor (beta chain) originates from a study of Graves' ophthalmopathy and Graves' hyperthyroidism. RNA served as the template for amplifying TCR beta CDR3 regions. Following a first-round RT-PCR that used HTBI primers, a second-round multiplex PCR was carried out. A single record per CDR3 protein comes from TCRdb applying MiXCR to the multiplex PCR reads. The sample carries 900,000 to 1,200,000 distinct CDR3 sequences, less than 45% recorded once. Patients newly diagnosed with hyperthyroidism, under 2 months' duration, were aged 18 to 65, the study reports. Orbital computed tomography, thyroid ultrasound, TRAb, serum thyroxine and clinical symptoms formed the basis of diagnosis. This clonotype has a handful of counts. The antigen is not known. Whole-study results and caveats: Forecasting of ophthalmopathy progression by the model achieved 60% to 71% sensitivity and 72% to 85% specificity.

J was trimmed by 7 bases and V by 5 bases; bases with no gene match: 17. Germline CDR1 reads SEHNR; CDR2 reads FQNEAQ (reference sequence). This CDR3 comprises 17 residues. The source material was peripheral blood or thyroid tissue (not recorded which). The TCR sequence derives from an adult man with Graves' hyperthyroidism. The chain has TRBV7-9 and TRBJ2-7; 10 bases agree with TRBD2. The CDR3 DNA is TGTGCCAGCAGCCCCATAATACTAGCGGGGAATCCTAGAGAGCAGTACTTC. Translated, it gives CASSPIILAGNPREQYF.